There are many counts of the clone carrying this TCR beta chain. Its specificity is not known. MiXCR, applied by TCRdb to the 5' RACE reads, yields one record per CDR3 protein. Among 60,000 or so distinct CDR3 sequences listed, about 6.3% were seen once. Documented time point: sample taken at primary tumor resection. The data stem from a study of spatial heterogeneity in lung cancer. Whole-study context: Alpha-chain sequences were consistently detected in smaller numbers than beta-chain sequences.

Points from the study as a whole: At resection, ubiquitous expanded tumor TCRs appeared in blood more than at follow-up.

The V and J ends lost 1 base and 1 base respectively, with 11 bases between them. CDR3 length: 16 residues. Germline V gene data show CDR1 as LGHNA and CDR2 as YNFKEQ. This receptor was obtained from a female donor with early-stage non-small cell lung cancer. V and J are TRBV4-2 and TRBJ1-5; tentative D call: TRBD1 (5 bases). This material consisted of PBMCs, taken at surgery. The CDR3 spells CASSQAGGGSNQPQHF. The CDR3, as DNA: TGTGCCAGCAGCCAAGCCGGGGGAGGGAGCAATCAGCCCCAGCATTTT.